A selection of T cell receptor beta chains follows, all from one sample in a study of shared clonotypes between healthy human individuals. Assay: immunoSEQ multiplex PCR; the TCRdb copy retains only in-frame clones and omits some. The profile covers fewer than 1.8 million clones, with approximately 98.5% appearing a single time and approximately 0.4% taken by the ten largest. The sample comprised naive CD4+ T cells sorted from blood. The receptor set was obtained from a man under 40 in good health. CDR3s include the opening cysteine and the closing phenylalanine or tryptophan. The D gene is left open where the match is weak. Not all rows give a size; the values are once, few, many and, for expanded clones, a class.

>.|TRBJ2-1|TRBD2|16|TRBV9
CASSATGTSGRGGQFF
TGTGCCAGCAGCGCCACCGGGACTAGCGGCCGGGGGGGGCAGTTCTTC
>.|TRBJ2-2|.|11|TRBV5-1
CASSRTGELFF
TGCGCCAGCAGTCGCACCGGGGAGCTGTTTTTT
>.|TRBJ2-7|.|15|TRBV7-8
CASSLELGSSYEQYF
TGTGCCAGCAGCTTAGAGCTGGGGAGCTCCTACGAGCAGTACTTC
>.|TRBJ2-3|.|13|TRBV28
CASNGGRTDTQYF
TGTGCCAGCAACGGGGGTCGTACAGATACGCAGTATTTT
>.|TRBJ1-2|TRBD1|15|TRBV28
CASKNLDRELFGYTF
TGTGCCAGCAAAAACCTGGACAGGGAGCTCTTTGGCTACACCTTC
>.|TRBJ2-3|TRBD2|16|TRBV9
CASSSGTSASTDTQYF
TGTGCCAGCAGCTCAGGGACTAGCGCTAGCACAGATACGCAGTATTTT
>.|TRBJ2-3|TRBD2|14|TRBV11-1
CASSWTSGTDTQYF
TGTGCCAGCAGTTGGACTAGCGGGACAGATACGCAGTATTTT
>once|TRBJ1-1|.|16|TRBV5-1
CASSPLLGGSNTEAFF
TGCGCCAGCAGCCCCCTCCTGGGCGGCTCGAACACTGAAGCTTTCTTT
>.|TRBJ2-1|TRBD2|17|TRBV18
CASSPTFGGLANDEQFF
TGTGCCAGCTCACCCACCTTCGGGGGACTAGCGAACGATGAGCAGTTCTTC
>.|TRBJ1-4|.|16|TRBV6-1
CASSDLSQGIREKLFF
TGTGCCAGCAGTGATCTCTCACAGGGTATTAGAGAAAAACTGTTTTTT
>.|TRBJ2-7|.|11|TRBV10-1
CASSEGGIEHF
TGCGCCAGCAGTGAGGGGGGGATCGAACACTTC
>.|TRBJ1-4|.|12|TRBV5-5
CASSLAVQGLFF
TGTGCCAGCAGCTTGGCCGTACAGGGACTGTTTTTT
>.|TRBJ2-5|.|14|TRBV2
CASSGVLLGETQYF
TGTGCCAGCAGTGGGGTCCTGTTGGGGGAGACCCAGTACTTC
>.|TRBJ2-5|.|11|TRBV6-1
CASRGRETQYF
TGTGCCAGCAGGGGGCGGGAGACCCAGTACTTC
>few|TRBJ2-5|.|10|TRBV20-1
CSASQETQYF
TGCAGTGCTAGCCAAGAGACCCAGTACTTC
>.|TRBJ1-2|TRBD1|15|TRBV29-1
CSVARQGGKAYGYTF
TGCAGCGTTGCTAGACAGGGTGGGAAGGCCTATGGCTACACCTTC
>.|TRBJ2-3|.|18|TRBV9
CASSVGRTRRGHTDTQYF
TGTGCCAGCAGCGTAGGCCGAACTAGAAGAGGGCACACAGATACGCAGTATTTT
>once|TRBJ2-1|TRBD1|15|TRBV7-2
CASRGGGQGENEQFF
TGTGCCAGCAGGGGTGGCGGACAGGGTGAAAATGAGCAGTTCTTC
>.|TRBJ2-1|.|16|TRBV5-1
CASSLANLGGTNEQFF
TGCGCCAGCAGCTTGGCCAATTTGGGCGGGACCAATGAGCAGTTCTTC
>.|TRBJ2-3|.|16|TRBV27
CASSFWRGQGTDTQYF
TGTGCCAGCAGTTTTTGGCGGGGGCAGGGCACAGATACGCAGTATTTT
>.|TRBJ2-7|.|13|TRBV13
CASSLRGTHEQYF
TGTGCCAGCAGCTTAAGGGGGACCCACGAGCAGTACTTC
>.|TRBJ2-7|.|14|TRBV5-1
CASKRDGPSYEQYF
TGCGCCAGCAAACGGGACGGGCCCTCCTACGAGCAGTACTTC
>.|TRBJ1-4|TRBD1|16|TRBV23-1
CASSPLRQGATEKLFF
TGCGCCAGCAGTCCCCTCCGACAGGGGGCGACTGAAAAACTGTTTTTT
>.|TRBJ1-4|.|11|TRBV28
CATDMNEKLFF
TGTGCCACCGACATGAATGAAAAACTGTTTTTT
>.|TRBJ1-5|TRBD1|14|TRBV28
CASSAGTGLTAQHF
TGTGCCAGCAGTGCCGGGACAGGGCTGACGGCCCAGCATTTT
>once|TRBJ2-7|TRBD1|14|TRBV5-1
CASSLLGQGYEQYF
TGCGCCAGCAGCTTGTTGGGACAGGGCTACGAGCAGTACTTC
>once|TRBJ1-3|TRBD1|16|TRBV10-3
CAIAKAGTGAGNTIYF
TGTGCCATCGCTAAGGCGGGGACAGGGGCTGGAAACACCATATATTTT
>.|TRBJ2-7|TRBD2|17|TRBV7-2
CASTRDGLIAGVYEQYF
TGTGCCAGCACCCGGGATGGTTTAATAGCGGGAGTTTACGAGCAGTACTTC
>.|TRBJ1-4|.|13|TRBV6-5
CASRRGVNEKLFF
TGTGCCAGCAGGCGGGGGGTTAATGAAAAACTGTTTTTT
>.|TRBJ1-4|.|15|TRBV5-1
CASSLGGSTNEKLFF
TGCGCCAGCAGCTTGGGTGGTTCAACTAATGAAAAACTGTTTTTT
>.|TRBJ2-7|.|12|TRBV28
CASSFPARTQYF
TGTGCCAGCAGTTTCCCAGCGAGAACGCAGTACTTC
>.|TRBJ2-2|.|12|TRBV28
CASRTNTGELFF
TGTGCCAGCAGGACTAACACCGGGGAGCTGTTTTTT
>.|TRBJ2-7|TRBD2|14|TRBV5-4
CASTSSGRVNEQYF
TGTGCCAGCACCTCCTCAGGGAGGGTCAACGAGCAGTACTTC
>.|TRBJ2-1|TRBD2|15|TRBV19
CASSAKRGDYNEQFF
TGTGCCAGTAGTGCGAAGCGGGGGGACTACAATGAGCAGTTCTTC
>.|TRBJ2-6|.|19|TRBV27
CASRPITRDDPSGANVLTF
TGTGCCAGCAGGCCAATTACCAGGGATGACCCGTCTGGGGCCAACGTCCTGACTTTC
>.|TRBJ1-3|.|13|TRBV28
CASSFGFGNTIYF
TGTGCCAGCAGTTTCGGGTTCGGAAACACCATATATTTT
>.|TRBJ1-4|.|11|TRBV20-1
CSARDTWELFF
TGCAGTGCTAGAGATACATGGGAACTGTTTTTT
>.|TRBJ2-7|.|13|TRBV21-1
CAPRGRNSYEQYF
TGTGCCCCCCGGGGGAGGAACTCCTACGAGCAGTACTTC
>.|TRBJ2-3|.|13|TRBV14
CASSPLNGDTQYF
TGTGCCAGCAGCCCCCTCAACGGAGATACGCAGTATTTT
>.|TRBJ2-3|TRBD1|17|TRBV14
CASSLRDRGGNTDTQYF
TGTGCCAGCAGCCTGCGGGACAGGGGGGGAAACACAGATACGCAGTATTTT
>.|TRBJ2-2|TRBD1|16|TRBV7-6
CASSDSPRDRTGELFF
TGTGCCAGCAGCGACAGTCCCCGGGACAGGACCGGGGAGCTGTTTTTT
>.|TRBJ2-5|TRBD2|15|TRBV29-1
CSVGLAGVREETQYF
TGCAGCGTTGGACTAGCGGGAGTGCGGGAAGAGACCCAGTACTTC
>.|TRBJ1-4|.|15|TRBV13
CASSKTREKSEKLFF
TGTGCCAGCAGCAAAACCCGGGAGAAGAGTGAAAAACTGTTTTTT
>.|TRBJ2-3|.|14|TRBV5-1
CASSLGSGTDTQYF
TGCGCCAGCAGCTTGGGATCGGGTACAGATACGCAGTATTTT
>.|TRBJ2-7|.|16|TRBV19
CASSRLPLDSSYEQYF
TGTGCCAGTAGTAGACTACCACTAGACAGCTCCTACGAGCAGTACTTC
>.|TRBJ2-2|TRBD1|16|TRBV7-2
CASSHRLDRDTGELFF
TGTGCCAGCAGCCACCGCCTGGACAGGGACACCGGGGAGCTGTTTTTT
>.|TRBJ1-2|TRBD1|16|TRBV19
CASSIGPGQKPYGYTF
TGTGCCAGTAGTATAGGGCCGGGACAGAAGCCCTATGGCTACACCTTC
>.|TRBJ1-4|.|14|TRBV18
CASSQSVGSEKLFF
TGTGCCAGCTCACAAAGCGTGGGGTCTGAAAAACTGTTTTTT
>.|TRBJ2-5|TRBD2|18|TRBV7-8
CASSLVGTSGSLGETQYF
TGTGCCAGCAGCTTAGTGGGGACTAGCGGGAGTTTAGGAGAGACCCAGTACTTC
>.|TRBJ2-1|.|15|TRBV25-1
CASSERRSLYYEQFF
TGTGCCAGCAGTGAGCGTAGGAGTCTTTACTATGAGCAGTTCTTC
>.|TRBJ2-7|TRBD2|16|TRBV5-1
CASTRGVSTVSYEQYF
TGCGCCAGCACGCGGGGGGTATCTACCGTTTCCTACGAGCAGTACTTC
>.|TRBJ2-7|TRBD2|14|TRBV11-2
CASSSRLASYEQYF
TGTGCCAGCAGCTCCCGACTAGCGTCCTACGAGCAGTACTTC
>.|TRBJ2-3|.|14|TRBV9
CASSVEGPGDTQYF
TGTGCCAGCAGCGTAGAGGGACCCGGAGATACGCAGTATTTT
>.|TRBJ2-5|.|13|TRBV6-5
CASSYSKGRGQYF
TGTGCCAGCAGTTACTCGAAGGGACGAGGCCAGTACTTC
>.|TRBJ1-4|.|13|TRBV2
CASSGRDREKLFF
TGTGCCAGCAGTGGGCGGGACCGTGAAAAACTGTTTTTT
>.|TRBJ1-1|TRBD1|17|TRBV25-1
CASSVDRGPQGNTEAFF
TGTGCCAGCAGTGTGGACAGGGGACCCCAGGGAAACACTGAAGCTTTCTTT
>.|TRBJ1-2|.|13|TRBV14
CASSQEVRRGYTF
TGTGCCAGCAGCCAAGAAGTGCGGAGGGGCTACACCTTC